This T cell receptor (beta chain) was captured by sequencing in a study of shared clonotypes between healthy human individuals. Study as a whole: The donor pool was made up of a couple of women and three men aged 18 to 49.

On this clone itself: Its antigen is still unknown.

Germline V gene data show CDR1 as LNHDA and CDR2 as SQIVND (reference sequence). CDR3 length: 16 amino acids. V lost 4 bases, J lost 7 bases, and 10 bases stayed unmatched. Study-level findings and limits: Generally, estimated richness proved larger in naive subsets than it did in memory subsets.

Once extracted for a subset, genomic DNA was divided evenly among several immunoSEQ plates. The authors' processing: As immunoSEQ supplied junction-only sequences (without quality scores), filtering differed. Here immunoSEQ multiplex PCR was the method, and the copy in TCRdb shows in-frame clones only, minus some. The DNA gave D and trimming, while V, J and clone size come from that table. The table includes around 2,000,000 clones, about 93% detected once. CD8 cells regarded as naive lacked CD45RO, were positively chosen for CCR7, and omitted terminally differentiated effector memory CD45RA+ cells.

This clonotype was obtained from a man younger than 35 in good health. Some clones in this sample may be carry-over from other donors' samples. The sequenced sample was naive CD8+ T cells from PBMCs. The rearrangement uses TRBV19 and TRBJ2-1; 10 bases match TRBD2. The CDR3 spells CASSTLAGAGENEQFF. CDR3 sequence (DNA): TGTGCCAGTAGTACCCTAGCGGGAGCCGGGGAGAATGAGCAGTTCTTC.